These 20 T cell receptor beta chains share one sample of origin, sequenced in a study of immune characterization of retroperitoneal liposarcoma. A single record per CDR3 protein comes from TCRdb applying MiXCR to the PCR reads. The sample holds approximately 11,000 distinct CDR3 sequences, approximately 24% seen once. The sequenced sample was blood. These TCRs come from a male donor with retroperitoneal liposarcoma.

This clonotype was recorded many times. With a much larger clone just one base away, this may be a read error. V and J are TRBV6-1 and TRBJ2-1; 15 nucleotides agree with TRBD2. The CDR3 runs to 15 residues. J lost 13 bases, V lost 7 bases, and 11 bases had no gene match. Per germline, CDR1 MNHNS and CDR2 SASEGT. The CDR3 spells CASKRTSGGGETQFF. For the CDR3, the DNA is TGTGCCAGCAAAAGGACTAGCGGGGGGGGAGAGACCCAGTTCTTC.

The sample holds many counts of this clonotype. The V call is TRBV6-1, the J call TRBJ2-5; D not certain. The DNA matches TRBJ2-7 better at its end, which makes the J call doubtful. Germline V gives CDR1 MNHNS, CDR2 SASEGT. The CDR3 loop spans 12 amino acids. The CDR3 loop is CASSDRDYEQYF. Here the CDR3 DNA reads TGTGCCAGCAGCGACCGAGACTACGAGCAGTACTTC.

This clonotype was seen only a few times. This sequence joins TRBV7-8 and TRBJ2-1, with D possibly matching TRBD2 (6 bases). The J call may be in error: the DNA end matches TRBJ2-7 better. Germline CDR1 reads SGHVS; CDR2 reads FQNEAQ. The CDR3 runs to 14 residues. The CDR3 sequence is CASRVGTGTYEQYF. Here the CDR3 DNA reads TGTGCCAGCAGAGTTGGGACTGGCACCTACGAGCAGTACTTC.

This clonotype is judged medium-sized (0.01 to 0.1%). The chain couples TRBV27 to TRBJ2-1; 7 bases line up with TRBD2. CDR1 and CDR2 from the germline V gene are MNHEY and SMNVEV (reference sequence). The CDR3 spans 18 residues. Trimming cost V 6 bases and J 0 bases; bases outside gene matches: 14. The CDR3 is CASRNLAVGPSSYNEQFF. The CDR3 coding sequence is TGTGCCAGCAGGAACCTAGCGGTGGGCCCCAGCTCCTACAATGAGCAGTTCTTC.

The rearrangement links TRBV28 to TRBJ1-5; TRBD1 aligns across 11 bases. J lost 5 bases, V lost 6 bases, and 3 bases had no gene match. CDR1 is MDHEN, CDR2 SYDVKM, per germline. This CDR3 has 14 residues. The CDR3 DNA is TGTGCCAGCAGGGGACAGGGGGGTTATCAGCCCCAGCATTTT. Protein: CASRGQGGYQPQHF.

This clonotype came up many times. The CDR3 nucleotides are TGTGCCAGCAGTGAACCAGGGACGAACACCGGGGAGCTGTTTTTT. Translated: CASSEPGTNTGELFF. The chain employs TRBV6-1 and TRBJ2-2; tentative D call: TRBD1 (5 bases). The CDR3 runs 15 residues. Trimming pared 2 bases from V and 0 bases from J, leaving 7 bases between. Germline CDR1 and CDR2: MNHNS and SASEGT.

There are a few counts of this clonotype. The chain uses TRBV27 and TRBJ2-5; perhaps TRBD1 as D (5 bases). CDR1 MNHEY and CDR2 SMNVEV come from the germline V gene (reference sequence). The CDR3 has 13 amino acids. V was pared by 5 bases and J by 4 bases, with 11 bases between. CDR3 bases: TGTGCCAGCAGTAGCAGGGCTTTAGAGACCCAGTACTTC. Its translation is CASSSRALETQYF.

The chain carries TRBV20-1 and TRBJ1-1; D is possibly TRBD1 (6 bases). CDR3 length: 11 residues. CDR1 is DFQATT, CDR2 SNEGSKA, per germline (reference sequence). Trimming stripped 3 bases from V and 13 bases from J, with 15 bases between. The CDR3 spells CSARDPGESFF. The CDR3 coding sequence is TGCAGTGCTAGGGACCCAGGGGAGAGTTTCTTT.

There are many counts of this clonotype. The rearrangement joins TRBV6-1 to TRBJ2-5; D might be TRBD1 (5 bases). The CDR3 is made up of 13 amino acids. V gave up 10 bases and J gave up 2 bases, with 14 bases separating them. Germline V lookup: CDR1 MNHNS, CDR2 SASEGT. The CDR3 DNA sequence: TGTGCCAACCGACAGTACCCACAAGAGACCCAGTACTTC. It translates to CANRQYPQETQYF.

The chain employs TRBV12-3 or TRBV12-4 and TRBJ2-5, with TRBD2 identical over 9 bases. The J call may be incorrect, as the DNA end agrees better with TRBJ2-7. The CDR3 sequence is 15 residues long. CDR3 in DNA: TGTGCCAGCAGTTTAGCTAGCGGGAGTCTCGGCGAGCAGTACTTC. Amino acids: CASSLASGSLGEQYF.

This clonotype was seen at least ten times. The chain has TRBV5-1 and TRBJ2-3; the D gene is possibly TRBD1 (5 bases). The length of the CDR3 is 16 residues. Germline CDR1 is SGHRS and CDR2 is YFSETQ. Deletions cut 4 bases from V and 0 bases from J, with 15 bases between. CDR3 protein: CASSQGWGASTDTQYF. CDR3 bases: TGCGCCAGCAGCCAGGGTTGGGGCGCTAGCACAGATACGCAGTATTTT.

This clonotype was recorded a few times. The CDR3: CASSQQGINTEAFF. The CDR3 DNA follows: TGTGCCAGCAGTCAACAGGGAATTAACACTGAAGCTTTCTTT. The rearrangement joins TRBV6-1 to TRBJ1-1; possibly TRBD1 for D (6 bases). Germline values: CDR1 MNHNS, CDR2 SASEGT. The CDR3 covers 14 residues. The ends were cut back, 5 bases at V and 2 bases at J, with 12 bases in the middle.

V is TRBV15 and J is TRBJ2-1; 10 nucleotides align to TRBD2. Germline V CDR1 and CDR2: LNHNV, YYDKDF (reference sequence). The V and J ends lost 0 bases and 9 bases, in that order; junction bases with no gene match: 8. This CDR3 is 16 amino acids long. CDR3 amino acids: CATSRDLAGVSFEQFF. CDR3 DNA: TGTGCCACCAGCAGAGATCTAGCGGGGGTTTCCTTTGAGCAGTTCTTC.

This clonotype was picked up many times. CDR3 sequence: CASSPTQSNNEQFF. CDR3 DNA sequence: TGTGCCAGCAGTCCCACCCAGTCTAACAATGAGCAGTTCTTC. The J gene is TRBJ2-1, the V gene TRBV27; D not certain. CDR1 is MNHEY, CDR2 SMNVEV, per germline (reference sequence). The CDR3 is made up of 14 amino acids. V was pared by 5 bases and J by 5 bases, with 13 bases between.

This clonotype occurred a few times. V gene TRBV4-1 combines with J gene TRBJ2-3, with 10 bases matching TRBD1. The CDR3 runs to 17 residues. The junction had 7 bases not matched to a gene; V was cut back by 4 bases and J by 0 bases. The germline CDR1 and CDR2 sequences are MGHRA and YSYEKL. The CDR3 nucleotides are TGCGCCAGCAGCCCTACTCCGGGACAGGGGAGCACAGATACGCAGTATTTT. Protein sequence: CASSPTPGQGSTDTQYF.

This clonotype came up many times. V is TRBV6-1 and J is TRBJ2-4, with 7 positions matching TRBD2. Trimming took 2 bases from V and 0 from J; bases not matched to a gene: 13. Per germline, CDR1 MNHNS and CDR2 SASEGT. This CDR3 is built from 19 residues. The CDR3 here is CASSESMGGFKIAKNIQYF. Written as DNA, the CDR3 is TGTGCCAGCAGTGAATCTATGGGGGGGTTCAAAATAGCCAAAAACATTCAGTACTTC.

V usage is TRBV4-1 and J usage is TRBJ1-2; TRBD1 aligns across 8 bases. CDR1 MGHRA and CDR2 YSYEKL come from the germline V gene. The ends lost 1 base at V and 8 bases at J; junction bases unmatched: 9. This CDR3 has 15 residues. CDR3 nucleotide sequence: TGCGCCAGCAGCCAAGTCCGACAGGGGATGGCCGGCTACACCTTC. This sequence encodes CASSQVRQGMAGYTF.

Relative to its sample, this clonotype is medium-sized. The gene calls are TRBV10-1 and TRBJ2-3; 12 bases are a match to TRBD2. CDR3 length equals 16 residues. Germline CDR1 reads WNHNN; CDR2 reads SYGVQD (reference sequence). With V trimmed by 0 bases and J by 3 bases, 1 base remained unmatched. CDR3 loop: CASSESTSGGTDTQYF. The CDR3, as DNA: TGCGCCAGCAGTGAGTCGACTAGCGGGGGTACAGATACGCAGTATTTT.

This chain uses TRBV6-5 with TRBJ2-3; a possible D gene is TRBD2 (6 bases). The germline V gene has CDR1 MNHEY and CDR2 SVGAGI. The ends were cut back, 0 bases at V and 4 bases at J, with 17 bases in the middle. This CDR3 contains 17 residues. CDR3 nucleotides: TGTGCCAGCAGTTACTCGATGGGCGGGGCGGAGGCAGATACGCAGTATTTT. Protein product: CASSYSMGGAEADTQYF.

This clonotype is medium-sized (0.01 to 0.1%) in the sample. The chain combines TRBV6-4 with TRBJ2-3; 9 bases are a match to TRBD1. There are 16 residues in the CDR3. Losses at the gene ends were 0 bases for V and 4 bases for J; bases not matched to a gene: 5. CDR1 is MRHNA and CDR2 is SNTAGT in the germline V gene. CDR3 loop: CASSDSGTGTPDTQYF. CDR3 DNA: TGTGCCAGCAGTGACTCAGGGACAGGGACCCCAGATACGCAGTATTTT.